This TCR beta chain was identified in a study of shared clonotypes between healthy human individuals. CDR1 GTSNPN and CDR2 SVGIG come from the germline V gene (reference sequence). V shed 1 base and J shed 7 bases, with 13 bases lying between them. The CDR3 consists of 13 residues. This table comes from immunoSEQ multiplex PCR, and its TCRdb copy is limited to in-frame clones, with some not included. The sample carries a few million clones, 80% to 95% recorded once. In this sample, this clone turned up a few times. The TCR sequence derives from a man in his late teens or twenties in good health. Some clones in this sample may be carry-over from other donors' samples. The specimen was naive CD4+ T cells from PBMCs. Subset indicated: CD45RA+ positively selected. The chain is built from TRBV30 and TRBJ1-2; D remains unclear. Here the CDR3 reads CAWSDDPSAGYTF. The CDR3, as DNA: TGTGCCTGGAGTGACGACCCCTCGGCTGGCTACACCTTC. Full variable domain (missing parts from reference TRBV30 and TRBJ1-2): SQTIHQWPATLVQPVGSPLSLECTVEGTSNPNLYWYRQAAGRGLQLLFYSVGIGQISSEVPQNLSASRPQDRQFILSSKKLLLSDSGFYLCAWSDDPSAGYTFGSGTRLTVV.